Shown below are 32 T cell receptor beta chains from a single sample sequenced in a study of blood T cell repertoires in COVID-19. The method was immunoSEQ multiplex PCR; TCRdb's version includes in-frame clones alone and lacks a portion of them. Of some 150,000 clones listed, approximately 87% are singletons. Sequencing was done on a sample of PBMCs or T cells enriched from blood (not recorded which). These receptors all come from a woman between 50 and 59 years old who had recovered from COVID-19.

To note about this clone: The sample carries other DNA sequences with the same CDR3. This chain connects TRBV15 to TRBJ1-2, with TRBD1 as a possible D gene (5 bases). Germline loops: CDR1 LNHNV, CDR2 YYDKDF (reference sequence). The V gene lost 1 base and the J gene lost 4 bases, with 10 bases spanning the gap. The CDR3 runs 14 residues. CDR3: CATSRAGGSYGYTF. The CDR3, as DNA: TGTGCCACCAGCAGAGCTGGGGGGAGCTATGGCTACACCTTC. Supplemented by reference TRBV15 and TRBJ1-2, the full variable domain reads DAMVIQNPRYQVTQFGKPVTLSCSQTLNHNVMYWYQQKSSQAPKLLFHYYDKDFNNEADTPDNFQSRRPNTSFCFLDIRSPGLGDTAMYLCATSRAGGSYGYTFGSGTRLTVV.

CDR3 sequence (DNA): TGTGCCAGCAGCCCCGGCCGAGGACTACGGGAGCAGTACGTC. Translated, it gives CASSPGRGLREQYV. V and J are TRBV7-8 and TRBJ2-7; D possibly corresponds to TRBD2 (6 bases). CDR1 and CDR2 (germline): SGHVS, FQNEAQ. The CDR3 covers 14 residues. V lost 5 bases to trimming and J lost 7 bases, with 18 bases between them.

The rearrangement uses TRBV7-8 and TRBJ1-5, with a weak D call TRBD1 (5 bases). There are 15 residues in the CDR3. V lost 1 base and J lost 4, with 11 bases in between. Per the germline V gene, CDR1 is SGHVS and CDR2 is FQNEAQ. The CDR3 here is CASSLEGLQNQPQHF. CDR3 nucleotide sequence: TGTGCCAGCAGCTTAGAGGGGTTACAAAATCAGCCCCAGCATTTT.

This clone was detected a few times. This chain joins TRBV6-5 and TRBJ2-1; 12 bases align to TRBD2. Germline V gene lookup returns CDR1 MNHEY and CDR2 SVGAGI. With V trimmed by 6 bases and J by 9 bases, 9 bases remained unmatched. The CDR3 is made up of 15 amino acids. The CDR3 sequence: CASRADSSGRAEQFF. CDR3 in DNA: TGTGCCAGCAGGGCGGATTCTAGCGGGAGGGCTGAGCAGTTCTTC.

This chain joins TRBV3-1 (or the pseudogene TRBV3-2) and TRBJ1-2; D may be TRBD1 (5 bases). Trimming took 2 bases from V and 0 from J, leaving 13 bases between them. The CDR3 extends over 16 amino acids. The germline V gene has CDR1 LGHDT and CDR2 YNNKEL (reference sequence). The CDR3 nucleotides read TGTGCCAGCAGCCAAAGCGACAGCCCGGCTAACTATGGCTACACCTTC. The encoded protein is CASSQSDSPANYGYTF.

V and J are TRBV11-1 and TRBJ2-2, with a possible D match to TRBD1 (6 bases). CDR1 and CDR2 from the germline V gene are SGHAT and FQDESV (reference sequence). With 7 bases removed from V and 1 base from J, the gap between germline ends came to 10 bases. CDR3 length: 14 residues. CDR3 region: CASKKTGNTGELFF. As DNA, the CDR3 is TGTGCCAGCAAGAAGACAGGGAACACCGGGGAGCTGTTTTTT.

The chain has TRBV11-2 and TRBJ2-3; 7 positions agree with TRBD2. Germline-derived CDR1 and CDR2 are SGHAT and FQNNGV. V trimming: 4 bases; J trimming: 1 base; junction bases outside the gene matches: 8. The CDR3 spans 16 residues. CDR3 sequence (DNA): TGTGCCAGCAGCTCCCCCGAAACTAGCGGCACAGATACGCAGTATTTT. Translation gives CASSSPETSGTDTQYF.

The rearrangement joins TRBV5-8 to TRBJ2-1; 8 nucleotides match TRBD1. In germline, CDR1 is SGHTS, CDR2 YDEGEE. V dropped 4 bases and J dropped 6; count of bases not matched to a gene: 9. This CDR3 is built from 15 residues. The CDR3 reads CASSANLGQANEQFF. CDR3 coding DNA: TGTGCCAGCAGCGCAAATTTGGGACAGGCCAATGAGCAGTTCTTC.

The chain combines TRBV6-1 with TRBJ1-1, with D possibly being TRBD1 (5 bases). The CDR3 covers 15 residues. V dropped 1 base and J dropped 0 bases, with 9 bases sitting between them. Germline V gene sequence: CDR1 MNHNS, CDR2 SASEGT. The CDR3 coding sequence is TGTGCCAGCAGTGAAGGGGCAGGGATGAACACTGAAGCTTTCTTT. It codes for CASSEGAGMNTEAFF.

This chain links TRBV6-5 with TRBJ1-1; D gene ambiguous. Trimming took off 3 bases at V and 6 bases at J, with 11 bases between the two ends. Germline V gene sequence: CDR1 MNHEY, CDR2 SVGAGI. This CDR3 region has 13 residues. CDR3 region: CASSYRGRPEAFF. The CDR3 region has the DNA TGTGCCAGCAGTTATCGAGGGCGCCCTGAAGCTTTCTTT.

The V call is TRBV5-8, the J call TRBJ1-1; D perhaps matches TRBD1 (5 bases). Germline V lookup: CDR1 SGHTS, CDR2 YDEGEE. V gave up 0 bases and J gave up 2 bases, with 17 bases separating them. The CDR3 is 17 residues long. This CDR3 is CASSLDPDKESNTEAFF. The CDR3 DNA reads as TGTGCCAGCAGCTTGGACCCGGACAAGGAAAGTAACACTGAAGCTTTCTTT.

CDR3 sequence: CAWSVRSGRGSYEQYV. CDR3 in DNA: TGTGCCTGGAGTGTAAGAAGCGGGAGAGGGTCCTACGAGCAGTACGTC. The chain links TRBV30 to TRBJ2-7, with 8 bases identical to TRBD2. CDR1 and CDR2 from the germline V gene are GTSNPN and SVGIG (reference sequence). The ends lost 0 bases at V and 1 base at J; junction bases unmatched: 8. The CDR3 is 16 amino acids.

This clone came up a few times. V and J are TRBV6-1 and TRBJ2-2, with 9 bases that match TRBD1. The V and J ends lost 4 bases and 6 bases, in that order; junction bases with no gene match: 9. CDR1 is MNHNS and CDR2 is SASEGT in the germline V gene. The CDR3 totals 16 residues. The CDR3 DNA is TGTGCCAGCAGTGGAGCTTTACAGGGGGCTCCCGGGGAGCTGTTTTTT. It translates to CASSGALQGAPGELFF.

Details on this clone: This same CDR3 is encoded by further DNA sequences in the sample. The V gene is TRBV11-2, the J gene TRBJ2-7, with 7 positions matching TRBD1. The CDR3 is 14 amino acids. V was pared by 5 bases and J by 2 bases, with 6 bases of the junction left unmatched. Germline V CDR1 and CDR2: SGHAT, FQNNGV. The CDR3 spells CASSPPGQAYEQYV. In DNA, the CDR3 is TGTGCCAGCAGCCCACCAGGACAGGCCTACGAGCAGTACGTC.

This sequence joins TRBV5-1 and TRBJ2-2; the D is unclear. Germline CDR1 reads SGHRS; CDR2 reads YFSETQ. This CDR3 is built from 12 residues. Trimming stripped 2 bases from V and 8 bases from J, with 7 bases between. CDR3 DNA: TGCGCCAGCAGCTTTACCGGGGGGGAGCTGTTTTTT. Protein product: CASSFTGGELFF.

The rearrangement joins TRBV12-3 or TRBV12-4 to TRBJ1-6, with 8 bases identical to TRBD1. The trim removed 5 bases at V and 10 bases at J, leaving 1 base unmatched. The CDR3 has 12 residues. CDR3 in DNA: TGTGCCAGCAGTGACAGGGGCTCACCCCTCCACTTT. It specifies CASSDRGSPLHF.

This clone was observed a few times. The chain carries TRBV30 and TRBJ2-7; D might be TRBD1 (6 bases). The CDR3 totals 16 residues. Trimming removed 6 bases from V and 6 bases from J, with 27 bases in between. From germline, CDR1 is GTSNPN and CDR2 SVGIG (reference sequence). The CDR3 nucleotides are TGTGCCTGTAACCCCGGGACAACTAGAGGTAACGGCGAGCAGTACGTC. It yields the protein CACNPGTTRGNGEQYV.

The chain recombines TRBV4-2 with TRBJ1-1; D uncertain. Germline loops: CDR1 LGHNA, CDR2 YNFKEQ. Trimming took 3 bases from V and 1 from J, leaving 15 bases between them. CDR3 size: 16 residues. In DNA form, the CDR3 reads TGTGCCAGCAGCCACCTACTACCCGACCAGAACACTGAAGCTTTCTTT. Residues: CASSHLLPDQNTEAFF.

J is TRBJ1-1 and V is TRBV23-1, with D perhaps matching TRBD1 (5 bases). TRBV23-1 is assigned to the ORF class and has an uncertain function. The V end was cut by 1 base, the J end by 1 base, with 10 bases between. There are 15 residues in the CDR3. The CDR3 coding sequence is TGCGCCAGCAGTCAATTAGACAGATCGAACACTGAAGCTTTCTTT. It is translated as CASSQLDRSNTEAFF.

The V and J genes are TRBV10-3 and TRBJ1-1; 9 nucleotides match TRBD1. CDR3 length: 16 amino acids. V trimming: 5 bases; J trimming: 1 base; junction bases outside the gene matches: 8. CDR1 is ENHRY, CDR2 SYGVKD, per germline. DNA of the CDR3: TGTGCCATCAGTTCACAGGGGGCCCGGGGGAACACTGAAGCTTTCTTT. This codes for CAISSQGARGNTEAFF.

This clone was recorded once. CDR3 coding DNA: TGTGCCAGCAGCTTGGGGACATTTGTCGGGGGGGACGAGCAGTACGTC. It is translated as CASSLGTFVGGDEQYV. The chain couples TRBV7-9 to TRBJ2-7; 8 bases line up with TRBD2. Germline values: CDR1 SEHNR, CDR2 FQNEAQ (reference sequence). This CDR3 comprises 16 residues. V shed 3 bases, J shed 5 bases, and the junction held 12 bases outside the gene matches.

V is TRBV5-1 and J is TRBJ1-2; D is perhaps TRBD1 (5 bases). With 1 base removed from V and 2 bases from J, the gap between germline ends came to 9 bases. The CDR3 loop spans 14 amino acids. Germline CDR1 reads SGHRS; CDR2 reads YFSETQ. CDR3 sequence reads: CASSLSDRNYGYTF. In DNA, the CDR3 is TGCGCCAGCAGCTTGTCTGACAGAAACTATGGCTACACCTTC.

The rearrangement links TRBV7-9 to TRBJ2-2, with 8 nucleotides matching TRBD1. The CDR3 consists of 15 residues. V was pared by 0 bases and J by 4 bases, with 1 base of the junction left unmatched. Germline-derived CDR1 and CDR2 are SEHNR and FQNEAQ (reference sequence). The CDR3 DNA follows: TGTGCCAGCAGCTTAGCGGGACAGGCCACCGGGGAGCTGTTTTTT. Its protein is CASSLAGQATGELFF. Full variable domain (rest looked up from reference TRBV7-9 and TRBJ2-2): DTGVSQNPRHKITKRGQNVTFRCDPISEHNRLYWYRQTLGQGPEFLTYFQNEAQLEKSRLLSDRFSAERPKGSFSTLEIQRTEQGDSAMYLCASSLAGQATGELFFGEGSRLTVL.

This clone was counted only a few times. CDR3 amino acids: CASSIGGTGARNQPQHF. The DNA for the CDR3 is TGTGCCAGTAGTATAGGTGGGACAGGGGCCCGCAATCAGCCCCAGCATTTT. This sequence joins TRBV19 and TRBJ1-5; 10 bases agree with TRBD1. V trimming: 1 base; J trimming: 2 bases; junction bases outside the gene matches: 5. The CDR3 contains 17 residues. Germline loops: CDR1 LNHDA, CDR2 SQIVND (reference sequence).

This chain joins TRBV28 and TRBJ1-1, with D possibly TRBD1 on 5 matching bases. Germline-derived CDR1 and CDR2 are MDHEN and SYDVKM. V gave up 9 bases and J gave up 5 bases, with 16 bases separating them. CDR3 length equals 13 residues. CDR3 sequence: CASVGGIWTEAFF. The CDR3 nucleotides read TGTGCCAGTGTGGGGGGAATATGGACTGAAGCTTTCTTT.

This chain connects TRBV15 to TRBJ2-5; the match to TRBD2 covers 9 bases. The ends lost 5 bases at V and 5 bases at J; junction bases unmatched: 15. Germline CDR1 reads LNHNV; CDR2 reads YYDKDF (reference sequence). CDR3 length equals 17 residues. The CDR3 sequence is CATSPGVRGGRWETQYF. CDR3 nucleotides: TGTGCCACCAGCCCCGGGGTGCGGGGGGGCCGTTGGGAGACCCAGTACTTC.

This chain uses TRBV5-1 with TRBJ1-1; tentatively, D is TRBD1 (5 bases). Trimming took 5 bases from V and 4 from J, leaving 12 bases between them. CDR1 is SGHRS and CDR2 is YFSETQ in the germline V gene. The CDR3 runs 13 residues. The CDR3 loop is CASRSLQGTEAFF. CDR3 nucleotide sequence: TGCGCCAGCAGAAGTCTGCAGGGCACTGAAGCTTTCTTT.

The chain links TRBV10-2 to TRBJ1-2, with D unclear. The V end lost 2 bases, the J end lost 0 bases, and 4 bases lay between the germline ends. The CDR3 consists of 13 residues. Germline V lookup: CDR1 WSHSY, CDR2 SAAADI. CDR3 coding DNA: TGCGCCAGCAGTGAGGCAGCTAACTATGGCTACACCTTC. Translation: CASSEAANYGYTF.

V gene TRBV28 combines with J gene TRBJ2-3; tentatively, D is TRBD2 (5 bases). The CDR3 extends over 15 amino acids. Trimming took 4 bases from V and 11 from J, leaving 22 bases between them. The germline gives CDR1 MDHEN, CDR2 SYDVKM. The CDR3 sequence is CASSSPSATRELQYF. The DNA of the CDR3 is TGTGCCAGCAGTTCCCCCAGCGCCACACGGGAACTGCAGTATTTT. Variable domain in full (rest from reference TRBV28 and TRBJ2-3): DVKVTQSSRYLVKRTGEKVFLECVQDMDHENMFWYRQDPGLGLRLIYFSYDVKMKEKGDIPEGYSVSREKKERFSLILESASTNQTSMYLCASSSPSATRELQYFGPGTRLTVL.

The chain carries TRBV30 and TRBJ2-2; 9 bases are shared with TRBD1. Germline CDR1 GTSNPN, CDR2 SVGIG (reference sequence). J was trimmed by 3 bases and V by 7 bases; bases with no gene match: 9. This CDR3 spans 15 amino acids. The CDR3 DNA follows: TGTGCCTCCCAAACCGGGACAGGGCACACCGGGGAGCTGTTTTTT. As protein: CASQTGTGHTGELFF.

CDR3 coding DNA: TGTGCCAGCTCACCACTTCCACAGGGGGCCTATGGCTACACCTTC. Protein product: CASSPLPQGAYGYTF. This chain connects TRBV18 to TRBJ1-2; 9 nucleotides agree with TRBD1. The length of the CDR3 is 15 residues. J was trimmed by 4 bases and V by 1 base; bases with no gene match: 4. In germline, CDR1 is KGHSH, CDR2 LQKENI.

The chain couples TRBV29-1 to TRBJ1-3; weak D call: TRBD1 (6 bases). This CDR3 region has 13 residues. V gave up 7 bases and J gave up 4 bases, with 14 bases separating them. Looked up from germline, CDR1 is SQVTM and CDR2 is ANQGSEA. CDR3 sequence (DNA): TGCAGCGCATATACAGGGATGGGAAACACCATATATTTT. As protein: CSAYTGMGNTIYF.